This T cell receptor beta chain emerged from a study of glioma-infiltrating T cells. The CDR3 runs to 13 residues. With 6 bases clipped from V and 8 bases from J, the junction kept 9 bases outside the gene matches. Germline V gives CDR1 SNHLY, CDR2 FYNNEI. General study points: Above-expected tissue-blood divergence occurred in all gliomas, most in low-grade ones. Very few CDR3 sequences were shared between tissue and blood.

TCR alpha and beta CDR3 regions were amplified from RNA using iRepertoire nested multiplex PCR. Tissue mRNA or PBMC total RNA, about 90-400 ng, went into one-step reverse transcription and amplification. TCRdb recomputed calls from the multiplex PCR reads with MiXCR, one row per CDR3 protein. The sample gives approximately 89,000 distinct CDR3 sequences, about 25% of which show up once; about 6.6% is in the top ten. This clonotype has at least ten counts. Its antigen is not identified. This chain connects TRBV2 to TRBJ1-2; 7 nucleotides line up with TRBD1. The clonotype comes from a human donor with low-grade glioma or glioblastoma, undergoing nonglioma brain surgery, or in good health (not recorded which). Specimen: glioma tissue, nonneoplastic brain tissue, or PBMCs (not recorded which). CDR3 in amino acids: CASSFDRDNGYTF. CDR3 in DNA: TGTGCCAGCAGCTTCGACAGGGACAACGGCTACACCTTC.